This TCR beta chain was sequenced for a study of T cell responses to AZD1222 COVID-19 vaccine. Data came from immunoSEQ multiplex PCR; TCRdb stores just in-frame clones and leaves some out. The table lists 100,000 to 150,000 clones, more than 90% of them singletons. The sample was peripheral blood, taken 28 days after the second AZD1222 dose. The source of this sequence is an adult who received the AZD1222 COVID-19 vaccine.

CDR3 nucleotide sequence: TGTGCCAGCAGCCCCCCCGGGTCTCCAGATACGCAGTATTTT. This encodes CASSPPGSPDTQYF. This chain uses TRBV7-3 with TRBJ2-3, with D unclear. This CDR3 is 14 amino acids long. Trimming cost V 5 bases and J 4 bases, with 13 bases left between them. Per germline, CDR1 SGHTA and CDR2 FQGTGA.